Listed here are 23 T cell receptor beta chains from one sample, sequenced in a study of blood T cell repertoires in COVID-19. Sequencing was performed with immunoSEQ multiplex PCR; in TCRdb, only in-frame clones are kept and a portion is missing. In the table there are about 200,000 clones, 80% of which are singletons. The material sequenced was peripheral blood. These receptors originate from a woman aged 70 to 79 with acute or convalescent COVID-19.

The genes are TRBV7-2 and TRBJ2-7, with 10 bases fitting TRBD2. CDR3 length equals 14 residues. The germline V gene has CDR1 SGHTA and CDR2 FQGNSA. After removal of 5 bases from V and 1 base from J, the junction contained 2 bases not matched to a gene. CDR3: CASSQTSGSYEQYF. CDR3 bases: TGTGCCAGCAGCCAGACTAGCGGGTCCTACGAGCAGTACTTC. The full variable domain, with the rest looked up from reference TRBV7-2 and TRBJ2-7, is GAGVSQSPSNKVTEKGKDVELRCDPISGHTALYWYRQSLGQGLEFLIYFQGNSAPDKSGLPSDRFSAERTGGSVSTLTIQRTQQEDSAVYLCASSQTSGSYEQYFGPGTRLTVT.

V gene TRBV5-5 combines with J gene TRBJ1-5, with TRBD1 identical over 8 bases. The CDR3 runs 16 residues. V was pared by 0 bases and J by 6 bases, with 8 bases of the junction left unmatched. Germline V CDR1 and CDR2: SGHKS, YYEKEE (reference sequence). The DNA for the CDR3 is TGTGCCAGCAGCTTGGTGTACGGACAGGGTGGTCAGCCCCAGCATTTT. Amino acid sequence: CASSLVYGQGGQPQHF.

The chain uses TRBV3-1 (or the pseudogene TRBV3-2) and TRBJ2-1, with 8 positions matching TRBD2. The germline V gene encodes CDR1 LGHDT and CDR2 YNNKEL (reference sequence). This CDR3 region has 17 residues. Losses at the gene ends were 1 base for V and 7 bases for J; bases not matched to a gene: 12. The CDR3 here is CASSQGFGRASGNEQFF. DNA for the CDR3: TGTGCCAGCAGCCAAGGATTCGGGAGGGCCTCTGGAAATGAGCAGTTCTTC.

The rearrangement links TRBV13 to TRBJ2-5, with unresolved D. The CDR3 spans 12 residues. Germline lookup yields CDR1 PRHDT and CDR2 FYEKMQ (reference sequence). V was pared by 0 bases and J by 5 bases, with 4 bases between. The chain's CDR3 is CASSLGRETQYF. The CDR3 region has the DNA TGTGCCAGCAGCTTAGGTCGGGAGACCCAGTACTTC.

The rearrangement joins TRBV3-1 (or the pseudogene TRBV3-2) to TRBJ1-2; D remains unclear. V dropped 3 bases and J dropped 5 bases, with 7 bases sitting between them. Germline-derived CDR1 and CDR2 are LGHDT and YNNKEL (reference sequence). CDR3 length equals 12 residues. The CDR3 DNA follows: TGTGCCAGCAGCCAGAGAGTGTATGGCTACACCTTC. Its protein product is CASSQRVYGYTF.

This clone has a handful of counts. V is TRBV10-3 and J is TRBJ1-5; weak D call: TRBD1 (5 bases). V lost 10 bases, J lost 3 bases, and 13 bases lay in between. Per the germline V gene, CDR1 is ENHRY and CDR2 is SYGVKD. The CDR3 contains 13 residues. The CDR3 spells CATNDSPNQPQHF. The CDR3 DNA is TGTGCCACGAACGACAGCCCCAATCAGCCCCAGCATTTT.

The chain joins TRBV4-1 to TRBJ1-4; unclear D gene. Germline values: CDR1 MGHRA, CDR2 YSYEKL. The V and J ends lost 1 base and 1 base respectively, with 4 bases between them. There are 14 residues in the CDR3. The CDR3 coding sequence is TGCGCCAGCAGCCAAGGGCAAACTAATGAAAAACTGTTTTTT. This encodes CASSQGQTNEKLFF.

This chain joins TRBV6-5 and TRBJ2-5; possibly TRBD2 for D (6 bases). The ends were cut back, 2 bases at V and 0 bases at J, with 10 bases in the middle. This CDR3 region has 15 residues. Per the germline V gene, CDR1 is MNHEY and CDR2 is SVGAGI. Written as DNA, the CDR3 is TGTGCCAGCAGTTACGGCGGGGCGTACCAAGAGACCCAGTACTTC. Encoded protein: CASSYGGAYQETQYF.

This chain joins TRBV18 and TRBJ2-3; possible D gene TRBD1, 6 bases. V lost 3 bases and J 2 bases, leaving 12 bases between the germline ends. The germline CDR1 and CDR2 sequences are KGHSH and LQKENI. This CDR3 has 15 residues. The DNA of the CDR3 is TGTGCCAGCTCACCTCTAACAGGGTTCACAGATACGCAGTATTTT. Translation gives CASSPLTGFTDTQYF. Variable domain in full (rest from reference TRBV18 and TRBJ2-3): NAGVMQNPRHLVRRRGQEARLRCSPMKGHSHVYWYRQLPEEGLKFMVYLQKENIIDESGMPKERFSAEFPKEGPSILRIQQVVRGDSAAYFCASSPLTGFTDTQYFGPGTRLTVL.

CDR3 bases: TGTGCCAGCTCACCACCGTTCTCACTAGCGGACAACACAGATACGCAGTATTTT. This encodes CASSPPFSLADNTDTQYF. V usage is TRBV18 and J usage is TRBJ2-3, with 8 nucleotides matching TRBD2. Germline loops: CDR1 KGHSH, CDR2 LQKENI. The junction had 10 bases not matched to a gene; V was cut back by 0 bases and J by 2 bases. This CDR3 spans 18 amino acids.

The chain employs TRBV2 and TRBJ2-7; TRBD2 is a possible D gene (6 bases). The CDR3 contains 14 residues. With 8 bases removed from V and 2 bases from J, the gap between germline ends came to 16 bases. The germline CDR1 and CDR2 sequences are SNHLY and FYNNEI. The CDR3 here is CASRWDFPTYEQYF. In DNA form, the CDR3 reads TGTGCCAGCCGATGGGACTTCCCCACCTACGAGCAGTACTTC. Filled out from reference TRBV2 and TRBJ2-7, the complete variable domain reads EPEVTQTPSHQVTQMGQEVILRCVPISNHLYFYWYRQILGQKVEFLVSFYNNEISEKSEIFDDQFSVERPDGSNFTLKIRSTKLEDSAMYFCASRWDFPTYEQYFGPGTRLTVT.

The chain combines TRBV27 with TRBJ2-2, with a tentative D call TRBD2 (7 bases). The CDR3 spans 15 residues. V shed 3 bases and J shed 2 bases, with 10 bases lying between them. Germline-derived CDR1 and CDR2 are MNHEY and SMNVEV (reference sequence). The CDR3 DNA sequence: TGTGCCAGCAGTTTGAGGGGGGGAAACACCGGGGAGCTGTTTTTT. Its translation: CASSLRGGNTGELFF.

V usage is TRBV23-1 and J usage is TRBJ1-2; 8 nucleotides align to TRBD1. TRBV23-1 is designated an ORF whose function remains uncertain. J was trimmed by 2 bases and V by 2 bases; bases with no gene match: 4. CDR3 length: 15 amino acids. CDR3 sequence reads: CASSQGHRGNYGYTF. CDR3 coding DNA: TGCGCCAGCAGTCAAGGTCACAGGGGGAACTATGGCTACACCTTC.

The chain joins TRBV5-4 to TRBJ2-5, with D maybe TRBD2 (6 bases). Per the germline V gene, CDR1 is SGHNT and CDR2 is YYREEE (reference sequence). The CDR3 is 15 residues long. Trimming stripped 0 bases from V and 2 bases from J, with 11 bases between. CDR3 loop: CASSLGPAGQETQYF. DNA of the CDR3: TGTGCCAGCAGCTTGGGCCCCGCGGGGCAAGAGACCCAGTACTTC.

The chain combines TRBV10-2 with TRBJ1-5; D is ambiguous. CDR3 length: 13 amino acids. CDR1 and CDR2 from the germline V gene are WSHSY and SAAADI. Trimming shortened V by 1 base and J by 6 bases, and 7 bases separated the two germline ends. In DNA, the CDR3 is TGCGCCAGCAGTGAGTTTCTCGGTCAGCCCCAGCATTTT. It specifies CASSEFLGQPQHF.

The V gene is TRBV7-2, the J gene TRBJ2-7, with D perhaps TRBD1 (6 bases). V shed 5 bases and J shed 3 bases, with 11 bases lying between them. The CDR3 runs to 13 residues. From germline, CDR1 is SGHTA and CDR2 FQGNSA. This CDR3 is CASSEEQGYEQYF. The CDR3 DNA reads TGTGCCAGCAGCGAGGAACAGGGCTACGAGCAGTACTTC.

The rearrangement joins TRBV28 to TRBJ1-2; 9 bases line up with TRBD1. V dropped 7 bases and J dropped 5; count of bases not matched to a gene: 5. The germline V gene has CDR1 MDHEN and CDR2 SYDVKM. The CDR3 covers 13 residues. The CDR3 region is CASTKTGGYGYTF. CDR3 sequence (DNA): TGTGCCAGCACTAAGACAGGGGGGTATGGCTACACCTTC.

The V call is TRBV7-3, the J call TRBJ1-1; TRBD1 might be the D (5 bases). Deletions cut 3 bases from V and 4 bases from J, with 9 bases between. CDR3 size: 13 residues. Germline CDR1 reads SGHTA; CDR2 reads FQGTGA. CDR3 loop: CASSFGGGTEAFF. Here the CDR3 DNA reads TGTGCCAGCAGCTTTGGGGGAGGCACTGAAGCTTTCTTT.

This clone is a singleton in its sample. The CDR3 DNA sequence: TGTGCCAGCACTTACTGGGACAGGGGTAGGGATACGCAGTATTTT. It encodes CASTYWDRGRDTQYF. The chain combines TRBV27 with TRBJ2-3; 10 positions agree with TRBD1. CDR1 MNHEY and CDR2 SMNVEV come from the germline V gene (reference sequence). V lost 7 bases, J lost 6 bases, and 10 bases stayed unmatched. The CDR3 runs to 15 residues.

This clone was detected once. The rearrangement uses TRBV27 and TRBJ2-7, with 7 bases identical to TRBD2. This CDR3 contains 14 residues. The V segment lost 4 bases and the J segment 3 bases; nucleotides outside the gene matches: 6. The V gene's germline CDR1 is MNHEY and CDR2 SMNVEV (reference sequence). For the CDR3, the DNA is TGTGCCAGCAGTTCTACTAGCGCCAACTACGAGCAGTACTTC. This codes for CASSSTSANYEQYF.

The chain couples TRBV5-8 to TRBJ2-7; D is ambiguous. Germline lookup yields CDR1 SGHTS and CDR2 YDEGEE. Trimming stripped 5 bases from V and 0 bases from J, with 12 bases between. The CDR3 runs 14 residues. The CDR3 DNA sequence: TGTGCCAGCAGGATGGTGTCGAGCTCCTACGAGCAGTACTTC. It translates to CASRMVSSSYEQYF. The whole variable domain, remainder taken from reference TRBV5-8 and TRBJ2-7, is EAGVTQSPTHLIKTRGQQATLRCSPISGHTSVYWYQQALGLGLQFLLWYDEGEERNRGNFPPRFSGRQFPNYSSELNVNALELEDSALYLCASRMVSSSYEQYFGPGTRLTVT.

The chain is built from TRBV7-2 and TRBJ2-1, with 13 nucleotides matching TRBD2. In germline, CDR1 is SGHTA, CDR2 FQGNSA. The J segment lost 5 bases and the V segment lost 5 bases, leaving 6 bases of the junction unmatched. The CDR3 extends over 16 amino acids. In DNA, the CDR3 is TGTGCCAGCAGCACTTGGACTAGCGGGAGAGACAATGAGCAGTTCTTC. The encoded protein is CASSTWTSGRDNEQFF.

The CDR3 DNA is TGTGCCAGCAGCTTATTTGACCGGAGCTCTGGAAACACCATATATTTT. It codes for CASSLFDRSSGNTIYF. The chain combines TRBV7-8 with TRBJ1-3; D remains unclear. Germline V gene sequence: CDR1 SGHVS, CDR2 FQNEAQ. The germline V and J ends were trimmed by 2 bases and 0 bases, with 11 bases remaining between them. The CDR3 sequence is 16 residues long.